Shown below are 17 T cell receptor beta chains from a single sample sequenced in a study of T cells in Graves' hyperthyroidism and ophthalmopathy. TCR beta CDR3 region amplification was performed from RNA transcripts. The HTBI primer set was used in a first-round RT-PCR of the TCR CDR3. TCRdb passed the multiplex PCR reads through MiXCR, listing each CDR3 protein once. The table lists approximately 400,000 distinct CDR3 sequences, about 14% of them singletons, with 15% to 20% in the top ten. Specimen: blood. These receptors originate from a woman aged 25 to 39 with Graves' ophthalmopathy.

This clonotype was seen at least ten times. J is TRBJ2-3 and V is TRBV2; the D is unclear. The CDR3 is 14 residues long. The ends were cut back, 3 bases at V and 2 bases at J, with 9 bases in the middle. Germline V CDR1 and CDR2: SNHLY, FYNNEI. CDR3 sequence reads: CASSDTQITDTQYF. The CDR3 DNA follows: TGTGCCAGCAGTGACACCCAGATCACAGATACGCAGTATTTT.

This clonotype has ten or more counts. J is TRBJ1-2 and V is TRBV20-1, with 7 bases lining up with TRBD1. J was trimmed by 6 bases and V by 6 bases; bases with no gene match: 13. The CDR3 covers 14 residues. Germline assignment: CDR1 DFQATT and CDR2 SNEGSKA (reference sequence). The CDR3 DNA is TGCAGTGCAACCACATGGAGGGACAGAAATGGCTACACCTTC. Translated: CSATTWRDRNGYTF.

This clonotype was picked up many times. This sequence joins TRBV9 and TRBJ2-1, with D perhaps TRBD1 or TRBD2 (6 bases each). Germline lookup yields CDR1 SGDLS and CDR2 YYNGEE. The CDR3 contains 15 residues. The V end was cut by 4 bases, the J end by 1 base, with 12 bases between. The CDR3 DNA reads TGTGCCAGCAGCCTAGGGGGGCGGTCCTACAATGAGCAGTTCTTC. Its translation is CASSLGGRSYNEQFF.

In this sample, this clonotype turned up many times. This chain uses TRBV5-1 with TRBJ1-1, with a weak D call TRBD1 (5 bases). This CDR3 is 16 amino acids long. Germline CDR1 and CDR2: SGHRS and YFSETQ. Trimming took 1 base from V and 1 from J, leaving 14 bases between them. The CDR3 nucleotides are TGCGCCAGCAGCTTGAGGCCGGGACTTACGAACACTGAAGCTTTCTTT. It encodes CASSLRPGLTNTEAFF.

Regarding this clonotype: A much larger clone differs from this one at a single base, so this may be a read error. This rearrangement joins TRBV19 to TRBJ2-3; the D is unclear. The CDR3 is made up of 15 amino acids. CDR1 is LNHDA, CDR2 SQIVND, per germline (reference sequence). CDR3 sequence: CAGSIQTGGTDTQYF. The CDR3 region has the DNA TGTGCCGGTAGTATTCAAACCGGAGGCACAGATACGCAGTATTTT.

This clonotype showed up many times. The chain combines TRBV12-3 or TRBV12-4 with TRBJ1-2; possible D gene TRBD1, 6 bases. The V end lost 6 bases, the J end lost 2 bases, and 16 bases lay between the germline ends. The CDR3 runs 15 residues. CDR3 DNA sequence: TGTGCCAGCAGCCGTGAGGGGGGGGGAAACTATGGCTACACCTTC. Translating it yields CASSREGGGNYGYTF.

This clonotype was counted many times. The rearrangement joins TRBV18 to TRBJ2-4; 10 nucleotides line up with TRBD1. Germline loops: CDR1 KGHSH, CDR2 LQKENI. The CDR3 contains 13 residues. Trimming at V came to 3 bases and at J to 7 bases, leaving 0 bases not matched to a gene. The CDR3 DNA is TGTGCCAGCTCACCGGGACAGGGGAACATTCAGTACTTC. It translates to CASSPGQGNIQYF. Filled out from reference TRBV18 and TRBJ2-4, the complete variable domain reads NAGVMQNPRHLVRRRGQEARLRCSPMKGHSHVYWYRQLPEEGLKFMVYLQKENIIDESGMPKERFSAEFPKEGPSILRIQQVVRGDSAAYFCASSPGQGNIQYFGAGTRLSVL.

This clonotype was counted at least ten times. This chain links TRBV12-3 or TRBV12-4 with TRBJ1-5; D gene uncertain. The CDR3 has 13 amino acids. Trimming took 5 bases from V and 5 from J, leaving 10 bases between them. This CDR3 is CASSLAVYQPQHF. CDR3 DNA sequence: TGTGCCAGCAGTCTGGCGGTATATCAGCCCCAGCATTTT.

This clonotype was detected ten times or more. V usage is TRBV6-2 or TRBV6-3 and J usage is TRBJ1-1, with 9 positions matching TRBD1. Germline V CDR1 and CDR2: MNHEY, SVGEGT. CDR3 length: 17 amino acids. Trimming took 2 bases from V and 4 from J; bases not matched to a gene: 11. Here the CDR3 DNA reads TGTGCCAGCAGTTACACACAATCCGGGACAGGGTTCACTGAAGCTTTCTTT. As protein: CASSYTQSGTGFTEAFF.

V and J are TRBV15 and TRBJ1-4; 7 bases align to TRBD1. Germline V gene data show CDR1 as LNHNV and CDR2 as YYDKDF (reference sequence). Losses at the gene ends were 9 bases for V and 4 bases for J; bases not matched to a gene: 5. CDR3 length equals 13 residues. CDR3: CATRQGLNEKLFF. CDR3 in DNA: TGTGCCACGCGACAGGGTCTTAATGAAAAACTGTTTTTT.

This chain links TRBV5-1 with TRBJ2-7; TRBD1 or TRBD2 may be the D gene (5 bases each). Germline values: CDR1 SGHRS, CDR2 YFSETQ. The V end lost 2 bases, the J end lost 5 bases, and 8 bases lay between the germline ends. This CDR3 comprises 12 residues. CDR3 protein: CASSFGAHEQYF. The DNA of the CDR3 is TGCGCCAGCAGCTTCGGGGCGCACGAGCAGTACTTC.

This clonotype was found many times. V gene TRBV19 combines with J gene TRBJ1-1; weak D call: TRBD1 (5 bases). Deletions cut 7 bases from V and 7 bases from J, with 16 bases between. The V gene's germline CDR1 is LNHDA and CDR2 SQIVND (reference sequence). The CDR3 is 13 amino acids. CDR3 residues: CASTREGTGEAFF. Here the CDR3 DNA reads TGTGCCAGTACCCGGGAGGGCACAGGTGAAGCTTTCTTT.

The chain links TRBV2 to TRBJ2-5, with a weak D call TRBD1 (6 bases). Trimming removed 6 bases from V and 1 base from J, with 12 bases in between. Per germline, CDR1 SNHLY and CDR2 FYNNEI. This CDR3 is built from 14 residues. The CDR3 sequence is CASRGAGVQETQYF. In DNA form, the CDR3 reads TGTGCCAGCAGAGGGGCAGGGGTCCAAGAGACCCAGTACTTC.

This clonotype was picked up a small number of times. This could be a read error, since a much larger clone is one nucleotide away. The chain uses TRBV7-2 and TRBJ2-4; 9 bases align to TRBD2. Per the germline V gene, CDR1 is SGHTA and CDR2 is FQGNSA. CDR3 size: 14 residues. The CDR3 region has the DNA TGTGCCAGCAGCTCGGGACTAGCCAAAAAGATTCAGTACTTC. Its protein product is CASSSGLAKKIQYF.

This clonotype showed up just a few times. The chain uses TRBV7-6 and TRBJ1-1; TRBD1 is a possible D gene (5 bases). Germline V gives CDR1 SGHVS, CDR2 FNYEAQ. V lost 4 bases and J lost 4, with 16 bases in between. This CDR3 spans 15 amino acids. CDR3 sequence reads: CASSSQGVKGTEAFF. The CDR3 DNA reads TGTGCCAGCAGCTCCCAGGGTGTTAAGGGCACTGAAGCTTTCTTT.

This clonotype was found many times. J is TRBJ2-1 and V is TRBV18; TRBD1 is a possible D gene (5 bases). Trimming stripped 2 bases from V and 8 bases from J, with 16 bases between. CDR3 length equals 15 residues. Germline assignment: CDR1 KGHSH and CDR2 LQKENI. CDR3 nucleotide sequence: TGTGCCAGCTCACCATCAGGGTTGCGGAGCGATGAGCAGTTCTTC. Amino acid sequence: CASSPSGLRSDEQFF.

Many counts were recorded for this clonotype. As DNA, the CDR3 is TGTGCCAGTACCCATGGCGGACTAGCGGGGGGGAAGAACACCGGGGAGCTGTTTTTT. As protein: CASTHGGLAGGKNTGELFF. The J gene is TRBJ2-2, the V gene TRBV2, with 15 bases matching TRBD2. Trimming removed 9 bases from V and 1 base from J; junction bases left unmatched: 12. This CDR3 has 19 amino acids. From germline, CDR1 is SNHLY and CDR2 FYNNEI.